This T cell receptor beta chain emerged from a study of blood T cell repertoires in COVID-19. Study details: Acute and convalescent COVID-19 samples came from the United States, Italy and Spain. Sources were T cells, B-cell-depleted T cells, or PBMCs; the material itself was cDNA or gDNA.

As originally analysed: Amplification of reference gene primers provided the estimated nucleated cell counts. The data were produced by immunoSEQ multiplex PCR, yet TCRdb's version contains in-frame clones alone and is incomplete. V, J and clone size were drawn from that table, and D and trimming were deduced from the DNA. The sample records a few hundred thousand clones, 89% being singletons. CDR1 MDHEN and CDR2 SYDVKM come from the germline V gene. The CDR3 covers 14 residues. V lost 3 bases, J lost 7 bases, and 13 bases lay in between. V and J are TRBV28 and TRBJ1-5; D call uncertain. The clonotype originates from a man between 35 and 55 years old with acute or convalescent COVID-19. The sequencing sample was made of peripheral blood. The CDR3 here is CASSFGEARQPQHF. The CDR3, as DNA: TGTGCCAGCAGTTTTGGCGAGGCACGGCAGCCCCAGCATTTT.